The 22 T cell receptor beta chains presented below share a single source sample, sequenced in a study of control samples from healthy donors and cancer patients. Repertoires were generated with immunoSEQ multiplex PCR, while TCRdb's copy carries only in-frame clones and drops some. The sample contains roughly 220,000 clones, just under 95% of which appear only once. Sequenced input: blood. These receptors all stem from a middle-aged man in good health.

V and J are TRBV28 and TRBJ2-5; D is possibly TRBD1 (6 bases). This CDR3 region has 15 residues. V was cut by 6 bases and J by 7 bases, with 21 bases left in between. CDR1 is MDHEN, CDR2 SYDVKM, per germline. CDR3 DNA: TGTGCCAGCAGGGAGAATGGGGGCTTAATGGTGACCCAGTACTTC. Its protein product is CASRENGGLMVTQYF.

The rearrangement links TRBV5-1 to TRBJ2-3, with D maybe TRBD2 (5 bases). CDR3 length: 15 residues. V dropped 2 bases and J dropped 2 bases, with 12 bases sitting between them. Germline CDR1 SGHRS, CDR2 YFSETQ. The CDR3 spells CASSFGVIDTDTQYF. In DNA form, the CDR3 reads TGCGCCAGCAGCTTCGGGGTGATAGACACAGATACGCAGTATTTT.

The J gene is TRBJ1-1, the V gene TRBV28, with a possible D match to TRBD1 (6 bases). Germline loops: CDR1 MDHEN, CDR2 SYDVKM. The V end was cut by 7 bases, the J end by 6 bases, with 15 bases between. There are 13 residues in the CDR3. The CDR3 reads CASKRIGGPEAFF. Here the CDR3 DNA reads TGTGCCAGCAAACGGATCGGGGGGCCTGAAGCTTTCTTT.

This chain uses TRBV19 with TRBJ1-2, with D possibly matching TRBD1 (5 bases). This CDR3 is built from 13 residues. Germline V lookup: CDR1 LNHDA, CDR2 SQIVND (reference sequence). V lost 8 bases and J lost 5, with 15 bases in between. CDR3 nucleotides: TGTGCCAGTCTCGACAGCAATACTTATGGCTACACCTTC. This translates into CASLDSNTYGYTF. Looking up the rest from reference TRBV19 and TRBJ1-2 gives the full variable domain: DGGITQSPKYLFRKEGQNVTLSCEQNLNHDAMYWYRQDPGQGLRLIYYSQIVNDFQKGDIAEGYSVSREKKESFPLTVTSAQKNPTAFYLCASLDSNTYGYTFGSGTRLTVV.

The chain links TRBV5-6 to TRBJ2-1; D might be TRBD1 (5 bases). This CDR3 is built from 16 residues. Germline V lookup: CDR1 SGHDT, CDR2 YYEEEE. With 3 bases removed from V and 7 bases from J, the gap between germline ends came to 20 bases. As DNA, the CDR3 is TGTGCCAGCAGCTCCGGGTTGGGGCACATGGGAAATGAGCAGTTCTTC. Residues: CASSSGLGHMGNEQFF.

The J gene is TRBJ2-2, the V gene TRBV7-9; D gene unclear. With 4 bases removed from V and 3 bases from J, the gap between germline ends came to 6 bases. Germline CDR1 is SEHNR and CDR2 is FQNEAQ (reference sequence). This CDR3 has 13 residues. This chain's CDR3 is CASSSLYTGELFF. The CDR3, as DNA: TGTGCCAGCAGCTCGTTATACACCGGGGAGCTGTTTTTT. The variable domain in full, completed from reference TRBV7-9 and TRBJ2-2, reads DTGVSQNPRHKITKRGQNVTFRCDPISEHNRLYWYRQTLGQGPEFLTYFQNEAQLEKSRLLSDRFSAERPKGSFSTLEIQRTEQGDSAMYLCASSSLYTGELFFGEGSRLTVL.

This clone came up once. V is TRBV5-1 and J is TRBJ1-3; TRBD1 matches 7 bases. Germline-derived CDR1 and CDR2 are SGHRS and YFSETQ. Trimming took 4 bases from V and 4 from J; bases not matched to a gene: 5. The CDR3 runs to 14 residues. As DNA, the CDR3 is TGCGCCAGCAGCGTGCAGGGGGACGGAAACACCATATATTTT. This encodes CASSVQGDGNTIYF.

The genes are TRBV15 and TRBJ2-2; 9 bases are a match to TRBD1. The CDR3 covers 16 residues. Per the germline V gene, CDR1 is LNHNV and CDR2 is YYDKDF (reference sequence). The J segment lost 6 bases and the V segment lost 9 bases, leaving 14 bases of the junction unmatched. The CDR3 here is CATKKPGQGFAGELFF. The CDR3, as DNA: TGTGCCACGAAGAAACCGGGACAGGGTTTCGCCGGGGAGCTGTTTTTT.

The chain links TRBV6-5 to TRBJ1-1, with D possibly being TRBD1 (6 bases). V lost 2 bases and J 5 bases, leaving 12 bases between the germline ends. The CDR3 runs 14 residues. Germline V gene sequence: CDR1 MNHEY, CDR2 SVGAGI. CDR3 in amino acids: CASSYPGEETEAFF. The CDR3 DNA reads TGTGCCAGCAGTTACCCAGGGGAGGAGACTGAAGCTTTCTTT.

The rearrangement uses TRBV7-9 and TRBJ1-1; D might be TRBD1 (5 bases). The CDR3 has 18 amino acids. The germline V gene has CDR1 SEHNR and CDR2 FQNEAQ (reference sequence). Trimming took 3 bases from V and 6 from J, leaving 26 bases between them. CDR3 residues: CASSLGPMARGEGPEAFF. The CDR3 DNA reads TGTGCCAGCAGCTTGGGGCCAATGGCAAGGGGCGAGGGACCTGAAGCTTTCTTT.

The rearrangement joins TRBV28 to TRBJ1-2; no clear D gene. The CDR3 consists of 12 residues. V lost 5 bases and J 4 bases, leaving 8 bases between the germline ends. From germline, CDR1 is MDHEN and CDR2 SYDVKM. CDR3 nucleotide sequence: TGTGCCAGCAGTGCAGGACTCTATGGCTACACCTTC. It is translated as CASSAGLYGYTF.

The rearrangement links TRBV5-4 to TRBJ2-5; D not certain. This CDR3 is 13 amino acids long. Germline loops: CDR1 SGHNT, CDR2 YYREEE (reference sequence). V was pared by 1 base and J by 3 bases, with 7 bases between. CDR3 loop: CASSLQNKETQYF. The CDR3 DNA reads as TGTGCCAGCAGCTTGCAAAACAAAGAGACCCAGTACTTC. Together with reference TRBV5-4 and TRBJ2-5, the CDR3 gives the full variable domain: ETGVTQSPTHLIKTRGQQVTLRCSSQSGHNTVSWYQQALGQGPQFIFQYYREEENGRGNFPPRFSGLQFPNYSSELNVNALELDDSALYLCASSLQNKETQYFGPGTRLLVL.

The V and J genes are TRBV28 and TRBJ1-2, with D maybe TRBD1 (5 bases). The CDR3 runs to 18 residues. Germline V gene data show CDR1 as MDHEN and CDR2 as SYDVKM. V was trimmed by 4 bases and J by 0 bases, leaving 21 bases between them. The DNA of the CDR3 is TGTGCCAGCAGTTCCCTCCTGTCACAGGAAACAGCTAACTATGGCTACACCTTC. Encoded protein: CASSSLLSQETANYGYTF.

V usage is TRBV28 and J usage is TRBJ2-2; D may be TRBD1 (5 bases). The germline gives CDR1 MDHEN, CDR2 SYDVKM. CDR3 length: 16 amino acids. Trimming took off 3 bases at V and 4 bases at J, with 15 bases between the two ends. The CDR3 spells CASSFTQGETTGELFF. The CDR3 DNA follows: TGTGCCAGCAGTTTTACTCAGGGTGAAACCACCGGGGAGCTGTTTTTT.

To note about this clone: The identical CDR3 is also encoded by other nucleotide sequences in the sample. The rearrangement joins TRBV18 to TRBJ1-2; D possibly corresponds to TRBD1 (5 bases). The CDR3 contains 14 residues. The V and J ends lost 2 bases and 2 bases respectively, with 9 bases between them. Germline CDR1 reads KGHSH; CDR2 reads LQKENI. CDR3 in amino acids: CASSPGAENYGYTF. The CDR3, as DNA: TGTGCCAGCTCACCAGGGGCCGAGAACTATGGCTACACCTTC.

The V gene is TRBV7-2, the J gene TRBJ2-2; unclear D gene. This CDR3 contains 13 residues. With 4 bases removed from V and 0 bases from J, the gap between germline ends came to 3 bases. Per germline, CDR1 SGHTA and CDR2 FQGNSA. CDR3 sequence reads: CASSSANTGELFF. The DNA of the CDR3 is TGTGCCAGCAGCTCTGCGAACACCGGGGAGCTGTTTTTT.

The chain couples TRBV3-1 (or the pseudogene TRBV3-2) to TRBJ1-2; D is possibly TRBD1 (5 bases). The CDR3 loop spans 13 amino acids. The germline CDR1 and CDR2 sequences are LGHDT and YNNKEL (reference sequence). Deletions cut 4 bases from V and 8 bases from J, with 14 bases between. CDR3 loop: CASSPLAGSGYTF. CDR3 coding DNA: TGTGCCAGCAGCCCTTTAGCAGGGAGCGGCTACACCTTC.

V and J are TRBV2 and TRBJ1-2; weak D call: TRBD1 (6 bases). The CDR3 is made up of 16 amino acids. Trimming removed 6 bases at V and 4 bases at J, with 21 bases between. CDR1 and CDR2 from the germline V gene are SNHLY and FYNNEI. CDR3 sequence reads: CASSPQGTVSSYGYTF. In DNA, the CDR3 is TGTGCCAGCAGCCCTCAGGGGACGGTAAGCAGCTATGGCTACACCTTC.

Of note for this clone: A junction end diverges from the germline sequence, so it may reflect a read error. CDR3 bases: TGTGCCAGTAATATAGGGCAGGGCCGCAATCAGCCCCAGCATTTT. Translating gives CASNIGQGRNQPQHF. The V call is TRBV19, the J call TRBJ1-5, with a weak D call TRBD1 (5 bases). This CDR3 spans 15 amino acids. Germline loops: CDR1 LNHDA, CDR2 SQIVND (reference sequence).

V gene TRBV5-5 combines with J gene TRBJ2-7; no firm D call. V was clipped by 4 bases and J by 2 bases, with 7 bases between them. This CDR3 contains 12 residues. Germline V CDR1 and CDR2: SGHKS, YYEKEE (reference sequence). This CDR3 is CASSNGPYEQYV. As DNA, the CDR3 is TGTGCCAGCAGCAATGGACCCTACGAGCAGTACGTC.

Comments on this clone: At one end the junction does not follow the germline gene, possibly because of a read error. This sequence joins TRBV7-7 and TRBJ2-3; possibly TRBD2 for D (6 bases). CDR1 and CDR2 (germline): SSHAT, FNYEAQ (reference sequence). There are 15 residues in the CDR3. CDR3 amino acids: CASSLTSSVTDTQYF. Here the CDR3 DNA reads TGTGCTAGCAGCTTAACTAGCTCTGTCACAGATACGCAGTATTTT.

V and J are TRBV6-2 or TRBV6-3 and TRBJ1-2; D is unresolved. Germline V gives CDR1 MNHEY, CDR2 SVGEGT. The CDR3 is 12 residues long. The V end was cut by 2 bases, the J end by 4 bases, with 5 bases between. The CDR3 DNA reads as TGTGCCAGCAGTTACGGGCCCTATGGCTACACCTTC. Amino acids: CASSYGPYGYTF.